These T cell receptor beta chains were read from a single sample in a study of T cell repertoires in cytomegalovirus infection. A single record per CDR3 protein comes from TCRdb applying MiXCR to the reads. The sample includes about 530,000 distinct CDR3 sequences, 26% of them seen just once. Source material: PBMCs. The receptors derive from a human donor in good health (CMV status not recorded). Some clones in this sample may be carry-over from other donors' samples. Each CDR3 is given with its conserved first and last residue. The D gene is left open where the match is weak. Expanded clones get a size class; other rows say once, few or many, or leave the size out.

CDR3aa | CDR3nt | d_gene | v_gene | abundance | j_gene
CASTLHRGGTEAFF | TGTGCCAGCACCCTCCACAGGGGCGGTACTGAAGCTTTCTTT | TRBD1 | TRBV12-3/TRBV12-4 | few | TRBJ1-1
CASSLEGSGSNQQFF | TGTGCCAGCAGCTTGGAAGGTAGCGGGAGTAATCAGCAGTTCTTC | TRBD2 | TRBV5-4 | NA | TRBJ2-1
CATAGDNYGYTF | TGTGCCACCGCAGGAGATAACTATGGCTACACCTTC | NA | TRBV24-1 | NA | TRBJ1-2
CASASGRSDEQFF | TGTGCCAGCGCTAGCGGGAGAAGCGATGAGCAGTTCTTC | TRBD2 | TRBV27 | few | TRBJ2-1
CASSLSVPSEQYF | TGTGCCAGCAGTTTGTCCGTACCCTCTGAGCAGTACTTC | NA | TRBV12-3/TRBV12-4 | many | TRBJ2-7
CSASKPSGRDTQYF | TGCAGTGCTAGTAAGCCGAGCGGGAGGGATACGCAGTATTTT | TRBD2 | TRBV20-1 | NA | TRBJ2-3
CASSRGQGDVYGYTF | TGTGCCAGCAGTCGGGGACAGGGGGACGTCTATGGCTACACCTTC | TRBD1 | TRBV27 | NA | TRBJ1-2
CASNLGTGGYTF | TGTGCCAGCAACTTAGGTACCGGCGGCTACACCTTC | NA | TRBV7-8 | many | TRBJ1-2
CASSLDRKTDTQYF | TGTGCCAGCAGCTTAGATAGGAAGACGGATACGCAGTATTTT | NA | TRBV11-2 | many | TRBJ2-3
CASSDRDTEAFF | TGTGCCAGCAGTGACAGGGACACTGAAGCTTTCTTT | TRBD1 | TRBV28 | NA | TRBJ1-1
CASSLDGGGNSPLHF | TGTGCCAGCAGCTTAGACGGAGGTGGTAATTCACCCCTCCACTTT | NA | TRBV7-3 | many | TRBJ1-6
CASSSWTGGLGETQYF | TGTGCCAGCAGCAGCTGGACAGGGGGATTGGGGGAGACCCAGTACTTC | TRBD1 | TRBV12-3/TRBV12-4 | many | TRBJ2-5
CASTMNEGTEAFF | TGTGCCAGCACTATGAACGAAGGCACTGAAGCTTTCTTT | NA | TRBV6-2/TRBV6-3 | many | TRBJ1-1
CASSYSSSPHQQTGLSVF | TGTGCCAGCAGTTACTCGAGTTCCCCCCACCAGCAGACGGGTTTATCGGTCTTC | NA | TRBV6-2/TRBV6-3 | few | TRBJ2-1
CASSSGRGEPLHF | TGTGCCAGCAGCTCAGGACGTGGAGAGCCCCTCCACTTT | NA | TRBV7-6 | few | TRBJ1-6
CASSPGGVGNEQFF | TGTGCCAGCTCACCGGGAGGGGTTGGGAATGAGCAGTTCTTC | TRBD2 | TRBV18 | few | TRBJ2-1
CASSRGGKNTEAFF | TGTGCCAGCAGTCGAGGGGGGAAGAACACTGAAGCTTTCTTT | NA | TRBV12-3/TRBV12-4 | NA | TRBJ1-1
CSVRTPSGEQYF | TGCAGCGTTCGGACCCCGTCTGGCGAGCAGTACTTC | NA | TRBV29-1 | NA | TRBJ2-7
CSVVAAIETQYF | TGCAGCGTTGTGGCAGCGATAGAGACCCAGTACTTC | NA | TRBV29-1 | NA | TRBJ2-5
CASSLAIDRNYGYTF | TGTGCCAGCAGCTTAGCAATCGACAGGAACTATGGCTACACCTTC | NA | TRBV7-9 | NA | TRBJ1-2
CASRGGVNEKLFF | TGTGCCAGCCGAGGGGGGGTGAATGAAAAACTGTTTTTT | NA | TRBV12-3/TRBV12-4 | once | TRBJ1-4
CASSPGGGLSTEAFF | TGTGCCAGCAGCCCGGGAGGGGGACTGAGCACTGAAGCTTTCTTT | NA | TRBV5-6 | few | TRBJ1-1
CASSSPWLALYQETQYF | TGTGCCAGCAGTTCCCCTTGGCTAGCGCTATACCAAGAGACCCAGTACTTC | NA | TRBV28 | NA | TRBJ2-5
CASSYRQGPISGNTIYF | TGTGCCAGCAGTTACCGCCAGGGCCCCATCTCTGGAAACACCATATATTTT | NA | TRBV6-6 | NA | TRBJ1-3
CASSQGGRLRWGDNEQFF | TGTGCCAGCAGCCAAGGAGGGAGGCTCCGCTGGGGGGACAATGAGCAGTTCTTC | NA | TRBV14 | NA | TRBJ2-1
CASSIGTKYNEQFF | TGTGCCAGTAGTATAGGGACTAAATACAATGAGCAGTTCTTC | NA | TRBV19 | NA | TRBJ2-1
CASNLRAGRDIQYF | TGTGCCAGCAACCTTAGAGCGGGGAGAGACATTCAGTACTTC | TRBD2 | TRBV7-2 | many | TRBJ2-4
CASSVGASGELFF | TGTGCCAGCAGCGTGGGGGCCTCCGGGGAGCTGTTTTTT | NA | TRBV9 | NA | TRBJ2-2
CAGKGGPGANVLTF | TGTGCCGGGAAGGGGGGCCCTGGGGCCAACGTCCTGACTTTC | NA | TRBV11-2 | NA | TRBJ2-6
CASSAVSGIRGANVLTF | TGTGCCAGCAGCGCAGTGTCGGGTATTAGAGGGGCCAACGTCCTGACTTTC | NA | TRBV7-2 | once | TRBJ2-6
CASSLGQGGSGYTF | TGTGCCAGCAGCTTGGGACAGGGCGGTAGTGGCTACACCTTC | TRBD1 | TRBV7-2 | many | TRBJ1-2
CASSVDDGGGLRETQYF | TGTGCCAGCAGCGTAGACGACGGGGGAGGCCTCCGGGAGACCCAGTACTTC | NA | TRBV9 | NA | TRBJ2-5
CSARLESGHEQFF | TGCAGTGCTAGACTAGAATCTGGCCATGAGCAGTTCTTC | NA | TRBV20-1 | NA | TRBJ2-1
CASSSNPDRGVVTGANVLTF | TGTGCCAGCAGTTCGAACCCGGACAGGGGAGTAGTAACTGGGGCCAACGTCCTGACTTTC | TRBD1 | TRBV6-6 | many | TRBJ2-6
CASSLEGPSSYEQYF | TGTGCCAGCAGCTTAGAAGGGCCCAGCTCCTACGAGCAGTACTTC | NA | TRBV7-6 | few | TRBJ2-7
CASSLGPRVGPNQPQHF | TGTGCCAGCAGCTTAGGCCCCCGGGTAGGGCCCAATCAGCCCCAGCATTTT | NA | TRBV11-2 | NA | TRBJ1-5
CATRVQIWFDEQYF | TGTGCCACCCGAGTCCAGATTTGGTTCGACGAGCAGTACTTC | NA | TRBV6-1 | NA | TRBJ2-7
CASSLGLAGSNTGELFF | TGTGCCAGCAGTTTAGGGCTAGCGGGGTCGAACACCGGGGAGCTGTTTTTT | TRBD2 | TRBV12-3/TRBV12-4 | few | TRBJ2-2
CASSPVGQGAIYNEQFF | TGTGCCAGCAGTCCCGTAGGACAGGGGGCTATTTACAATGAGCAGTTCTTC | TRBD1 | TRBV27 | few | TRBJ2-1
CASSLVLPGYEQYF | TGTGCCAGCAGCTTAGTTTTGCCGGGCTACGAGCAGTACTTC | NA | TRBV7-2 | few | TRBJ2-7